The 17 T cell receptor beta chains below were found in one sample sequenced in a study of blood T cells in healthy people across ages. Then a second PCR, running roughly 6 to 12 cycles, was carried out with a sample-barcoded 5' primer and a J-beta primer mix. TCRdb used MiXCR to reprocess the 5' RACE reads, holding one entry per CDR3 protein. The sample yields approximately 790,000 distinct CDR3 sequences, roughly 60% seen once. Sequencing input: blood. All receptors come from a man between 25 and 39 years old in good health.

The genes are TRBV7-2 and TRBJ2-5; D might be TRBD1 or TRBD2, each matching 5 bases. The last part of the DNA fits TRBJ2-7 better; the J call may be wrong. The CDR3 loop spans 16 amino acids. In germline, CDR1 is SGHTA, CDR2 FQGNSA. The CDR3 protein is CASSPNPFGAVYEQYF. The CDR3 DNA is TGTGCCAGCAGCCCCAACCCCTTCGGGGCGGTCTACGAGCAGTACTTC.

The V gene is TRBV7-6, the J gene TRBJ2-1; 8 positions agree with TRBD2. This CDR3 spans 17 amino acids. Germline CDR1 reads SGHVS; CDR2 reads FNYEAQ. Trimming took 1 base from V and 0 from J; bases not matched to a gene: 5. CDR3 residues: CASSLGLGTSSYNEQFF. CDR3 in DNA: TGTGCCAGCAGCTTAGGTTTAGGGACTAGCTCCTACAATGAGCAGTTCTTC.

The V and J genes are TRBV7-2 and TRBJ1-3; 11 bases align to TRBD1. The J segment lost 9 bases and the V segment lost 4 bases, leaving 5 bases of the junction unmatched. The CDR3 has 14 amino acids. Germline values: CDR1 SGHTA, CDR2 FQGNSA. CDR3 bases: TGTGCCAGCAGCTCAGGACAGGGGGCTGGCACCATATATTTT. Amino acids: CASSSGQGAGTIYF.

In DNA, the CDR3 is TGTGCCAGCGGCTCAGGAGCCCTCCAAGAGACCCAGTACTTC. Amino acids: CASGSGALQETQYF. The genes are TRBV28 and TRBJ2-5; D is ambiguous. The CDR3 sequence is 14 residues long. Germline V CDR1 and CDR2: MDHEN, SYDVKM. Between the trimmed V and J ends, which lost 8 bases and 1 base, there was a span of 14 bases.

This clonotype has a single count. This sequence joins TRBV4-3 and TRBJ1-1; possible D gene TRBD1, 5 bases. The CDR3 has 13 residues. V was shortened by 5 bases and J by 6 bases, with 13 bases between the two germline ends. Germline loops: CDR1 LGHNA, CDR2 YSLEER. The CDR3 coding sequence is TGCGCCAGCAGCGTCCGGGACGCCGCTGAAGCTTTCTTT. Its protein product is CASSVRDAAEAFF.

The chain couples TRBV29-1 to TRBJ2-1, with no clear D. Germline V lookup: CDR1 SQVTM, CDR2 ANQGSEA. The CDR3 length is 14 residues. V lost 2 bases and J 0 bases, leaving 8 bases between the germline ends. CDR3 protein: CSVELESSYNEQFF. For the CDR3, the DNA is TGCAGCGTTGAATTAGAGAGCTCCTACAATGAGCAGTTCTTC.

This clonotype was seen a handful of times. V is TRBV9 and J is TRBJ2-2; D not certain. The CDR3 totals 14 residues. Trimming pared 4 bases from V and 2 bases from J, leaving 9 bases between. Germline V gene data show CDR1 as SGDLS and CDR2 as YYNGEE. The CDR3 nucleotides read TGTGCCAGCAGCTCCTTGACTAACACCGGGGAGCTGTTTTTT. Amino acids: CASSSLTNTGELFF.

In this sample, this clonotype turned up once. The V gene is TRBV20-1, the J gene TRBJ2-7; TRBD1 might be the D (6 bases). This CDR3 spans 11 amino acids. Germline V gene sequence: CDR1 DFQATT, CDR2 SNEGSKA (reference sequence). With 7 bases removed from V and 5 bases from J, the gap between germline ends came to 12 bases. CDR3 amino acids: CSVGTTDEQYF. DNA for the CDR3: TGCAGTGTTGGGACAACGGACGAGCAGTACTTC.

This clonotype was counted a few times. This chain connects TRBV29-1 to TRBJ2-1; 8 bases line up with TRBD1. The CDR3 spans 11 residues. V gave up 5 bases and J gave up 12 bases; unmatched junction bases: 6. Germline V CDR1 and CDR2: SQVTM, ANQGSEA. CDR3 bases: TGCAGCGTTTCTGGACAGGGAGGGCAGTTCTTC. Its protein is CSVSGQGGQFF.

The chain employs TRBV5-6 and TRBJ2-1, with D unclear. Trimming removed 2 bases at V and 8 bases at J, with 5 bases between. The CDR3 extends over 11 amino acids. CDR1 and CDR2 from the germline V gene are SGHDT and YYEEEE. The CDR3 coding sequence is TGTGCCAGCAGCTTTTACCATGAGCAGTTCTTC. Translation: CASSFYHEQFF.

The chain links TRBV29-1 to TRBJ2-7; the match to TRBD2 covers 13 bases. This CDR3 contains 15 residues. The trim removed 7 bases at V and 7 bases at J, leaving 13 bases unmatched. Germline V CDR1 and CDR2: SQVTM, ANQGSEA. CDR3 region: CSARLAGGPVNEQYF. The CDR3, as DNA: TGCAGCGCCCGACTAGCGGGGGGACCGGTCAATGAGCAGTACTTC.

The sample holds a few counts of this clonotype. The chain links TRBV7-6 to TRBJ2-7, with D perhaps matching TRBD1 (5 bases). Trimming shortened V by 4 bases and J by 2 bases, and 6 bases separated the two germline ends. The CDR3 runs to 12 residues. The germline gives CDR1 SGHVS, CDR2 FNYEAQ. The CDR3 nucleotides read TGTGCCAGCAGCTCGGACACCTACGAGCAGTACTTC. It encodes CASSSDTYEQYF.

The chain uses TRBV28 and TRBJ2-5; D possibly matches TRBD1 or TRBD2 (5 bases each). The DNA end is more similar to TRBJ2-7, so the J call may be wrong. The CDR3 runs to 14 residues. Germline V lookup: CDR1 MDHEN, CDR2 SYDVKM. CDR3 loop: CASSFGGTNAEQYF. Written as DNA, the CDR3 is TGTGCCAGCAGTTTTGGTGGGACCAATGCCGAGCAGTACTTC.

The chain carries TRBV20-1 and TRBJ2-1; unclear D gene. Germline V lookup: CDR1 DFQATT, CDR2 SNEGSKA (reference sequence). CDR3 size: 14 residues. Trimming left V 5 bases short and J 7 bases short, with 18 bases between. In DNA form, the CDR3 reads TGCAGTGCTCAAGCAGCAGGCCCGGCGAATGAGCAGTTCTTC. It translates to CSAQAAGPANEQFF.

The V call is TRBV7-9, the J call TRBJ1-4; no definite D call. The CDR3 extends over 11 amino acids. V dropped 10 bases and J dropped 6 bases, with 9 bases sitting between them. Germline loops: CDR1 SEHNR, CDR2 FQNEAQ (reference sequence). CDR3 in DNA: TGTGCCATCGGATCGGATGAAAAACTGTTTTTT. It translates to CAIGSDEKLFF.

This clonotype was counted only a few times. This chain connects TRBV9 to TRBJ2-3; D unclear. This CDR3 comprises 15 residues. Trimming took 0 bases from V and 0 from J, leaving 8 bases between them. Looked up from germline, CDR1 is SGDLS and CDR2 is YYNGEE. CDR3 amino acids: CASSVGMWSTDTQYF. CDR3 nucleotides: TGTGCCAGCAGCGTAGGAATGTGGAGCACAGATACGCAGTATTTT.

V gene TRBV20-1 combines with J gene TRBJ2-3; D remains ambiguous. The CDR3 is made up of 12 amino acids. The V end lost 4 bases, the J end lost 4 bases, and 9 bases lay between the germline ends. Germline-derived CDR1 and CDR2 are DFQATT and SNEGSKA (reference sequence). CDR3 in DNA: TGCAGTGCTAATGGTCTGGCAGATACGCAGTATTTT. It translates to CSANGLADTQYF.